The T cell receptor beta chain described here comes from a study of the immune and genomic landscape of osteosarcoma (dated by TCRdb to 2020 to 2021). Describing the broader study: The overall cohort was composed of about 50 pediatric and adult patients with high-grade osteosarcoma, and a median age at diagnosis of roughly 25 years (range about 5-81) was recorded. Each of a few patients provided a couple of samples from the same tumor site. Osteosarcoma specimens were profiled with whole genome, RNA and T-cell receptor sequencing plus immunohistochemistry and reverse phase protein arrays so that immunogenic potential could be defined. TCR sequencing results were integrated with transcriptome, protein array and immunostaining data to characterize the osteosarcoma immunogenomic landscape. In the overall cohort, roughly 59% of patients were male, and localized disease at diagnosis was presented by about four fifths of patients. An explanation for the limited clinical activity of immune checkpoint inhibitors in osteosarcoma was sought in the study. The cohort was enriched for poor-risk disease, as unfavorable pathologic response to standard therapy was shown in 73% of the cohort and around 67% of the cohort were deceased. Results and caveats for the whole study, not just this receptor: Because osteosarcoma is rare and all possible samples were collected, sample size was not determined by any statistical method. In five cases, a single hyperexpanded clone dominated the repertoire, and each of these five cases had fewer than 100 T-cell clonotypes. Matched blood was collected from only a couple of patients, alongside the frozen tumor specimens. Clonality benchmarks were derived from external normal skin and healthy peripheral blood data rather than from matched normal tissue. Productive TCR clonality was low overall, averaging around 0.1 with a maximum of roughly 0.3, suggesting limited T-cell clonal expansion. Higher TCR productive clonality was observed in the immune-hot C3 cluster than in the cold C1 cluster, although TCR productive clonality remained low overall.

Concerning this clone itself: Its target antigen remains unknown. One base away there is no much larger clone; base qualities are not given.

Post-treatment primary, local recurrence and metastasis tumors from poor-prognosis patients were used as specimens. The CDR3 goes from the cysteine to the phenylalanine over 17 residues. Solely the CDR3 DNA is kept, with 51 bases framed from the first base. V is pruned by 4 bases and J by 8 bases, leaving 16 bases of the junction without a gene match. Based on the germline V gene, the CDR1 and CDR2 sequences are MGHDK and SYGVNS. The ImmunoSEQ Assay (Adaptive Biotechnologies) was used to immunosequence the CDR3 regions of the TCR beta chain. The published analysis was carried out like this. TCRB rearrangements, read counts, read proportions and gene usage were exported through the ImmunoSEQ Analyzer platform. T-cell clonality was calculated on productive rearrangements as 1 minus Pielou's evenness. In the clonal space homeostasis analysis, clonotypes were binned as rare, small, medium, large or hyperexpanded (0.01 to 1 of the repertoire). TCR productive clonality was compared across immune clusters C1, C2 and C3 using the Wilcoxon rank sum test. In its TCRdb copy, this immuneACCESS table keeps in-frame sequences only and misses some clones. Where compared with another copy, unresolved V genes explain less than half of these, and the others have no known cause. V, J and clone size reflect that table, while D and trimming were determined from the DNA. The sample table records about 1,100 clones; around 62% of these occur just once. The ten largest clones add up to under 30% of the sample.

In this chain, TRBV25-1 is recombined with TRBJ1-4, with 7 junctional bases fitting TRBD1. This TCR was sampled from a man between 65 and 80 years old with osteosarcoma. The age is the age at diagnosis. The material sequenced was tumor tissue from a local recurrence in the femur. Read against the paper, the sample's cell subset or site label means: locally recurrent osteosarcoma tumor. The DNA reads as follows: TGTGCCAGCAGTGGACAGGGTTCTAGGGGCCCAAGGGAAAAACTGTTTTTT. Its protein product is CASSGQGSRGPREKLFF.